The source of this TCR beta chain is a study of early T cells in non-severe SARS-CoV-2 infection. Study-level background: Sequencing was performed on bulk RNA from unsorted whole blood, leaving chains unpaired. General study findings and limits: Anti-spike CD8 responses were favored by VDJdb matching, which missed private and CD4 specificities.

Attachment of unique molecular identifiers to individual cDNA molecules was performed. TCRdb called the 5' RACE reads again in MiXCR, with one record for every CDR3 protein. This sample carries approximately 58,000 distinct CDR3 sequences, less than 15% of them seen once, and the ten largest clones take over 2.5%. Per the germline V gene, CDR1 is SQVTM and CDR2 is ANQGSEA. The length of the CDR3 is 12 residues. The V segment lost 3 bases and the J segment 4 bases; nucleotides outside the gene matches: 2. On this clonotype itself: Its antigen is unidentified.

Sequenced material: whole blood, taken at baseline. The receptor was isolated from an adult who was a healthcare worker with PCR-confirmed SARS-CoV-2 infection or an uninfected control (not recorded which). This chain uses TRBV29-1 with TRBJ2-7; TRBD1 matches 8 bases. DNA for the CDR3: TGCAGCGTTGACACAGGGGGGTACGAGCAGTACTTC. Its translation: CSVDTGGYEQYF.